This T cell receptor beta chain was sequenced during a study of siplizumab effects on memory and regulatory T cells. Points from the study as a whole: The study did not confirm that proliferating Tregs from siplizumab cultures were suppressive. Unstimulated naive T cells seemed to show more diversity than memory cells did, and they also seemed to be among the major contributors to the alloresponse. Most alloreactive clones went unmapped to unstimulated subsets; only a minor fraction mapped. Treg origin accounted for an average of around 67% of mappable alloreactive CD4+ clones with siplizumab and under 30% in controls.

The assay was immunoSEQ multiplex PCR, and TCRdb's table has in-frame clones only and misses some. Of 100,000 or so clones in the sample, about 91% are singletons; the top ten hold around 0.77%. Points on this clone: What it binds is unknown. At one end the junction does not follow the germline gene, possibly because of a read error.

Input material: Tregs sorted from blood. This TCR was sampled from a human donor in good health.

In nucleotides, the CDR3 is TGTGCCAGCCGGGGACAGGGGTCCCTGATAGTCTTC. Its protein product is CASRGQGSLIVF. V usage is TRBV9 and J usage is TRBJ2-1; 10 nucleotides align to TRBD1. The CDR3 length is 12 residues. Germline CDR1 SGDLS, CDR2 YYNGEE. Full variable domain (rest looked up from reference TRBV9 and TRBJ2-1): DSGVTQTPKHLITATGQRVTLRCSPRSGDLSVYWYQQSLDQGLQFLIQYYNGEERAKGNILERFSAQQFPDLHSELNLSSLELGDSALYFCASRGQGSLIVFGPGTRLTVL.